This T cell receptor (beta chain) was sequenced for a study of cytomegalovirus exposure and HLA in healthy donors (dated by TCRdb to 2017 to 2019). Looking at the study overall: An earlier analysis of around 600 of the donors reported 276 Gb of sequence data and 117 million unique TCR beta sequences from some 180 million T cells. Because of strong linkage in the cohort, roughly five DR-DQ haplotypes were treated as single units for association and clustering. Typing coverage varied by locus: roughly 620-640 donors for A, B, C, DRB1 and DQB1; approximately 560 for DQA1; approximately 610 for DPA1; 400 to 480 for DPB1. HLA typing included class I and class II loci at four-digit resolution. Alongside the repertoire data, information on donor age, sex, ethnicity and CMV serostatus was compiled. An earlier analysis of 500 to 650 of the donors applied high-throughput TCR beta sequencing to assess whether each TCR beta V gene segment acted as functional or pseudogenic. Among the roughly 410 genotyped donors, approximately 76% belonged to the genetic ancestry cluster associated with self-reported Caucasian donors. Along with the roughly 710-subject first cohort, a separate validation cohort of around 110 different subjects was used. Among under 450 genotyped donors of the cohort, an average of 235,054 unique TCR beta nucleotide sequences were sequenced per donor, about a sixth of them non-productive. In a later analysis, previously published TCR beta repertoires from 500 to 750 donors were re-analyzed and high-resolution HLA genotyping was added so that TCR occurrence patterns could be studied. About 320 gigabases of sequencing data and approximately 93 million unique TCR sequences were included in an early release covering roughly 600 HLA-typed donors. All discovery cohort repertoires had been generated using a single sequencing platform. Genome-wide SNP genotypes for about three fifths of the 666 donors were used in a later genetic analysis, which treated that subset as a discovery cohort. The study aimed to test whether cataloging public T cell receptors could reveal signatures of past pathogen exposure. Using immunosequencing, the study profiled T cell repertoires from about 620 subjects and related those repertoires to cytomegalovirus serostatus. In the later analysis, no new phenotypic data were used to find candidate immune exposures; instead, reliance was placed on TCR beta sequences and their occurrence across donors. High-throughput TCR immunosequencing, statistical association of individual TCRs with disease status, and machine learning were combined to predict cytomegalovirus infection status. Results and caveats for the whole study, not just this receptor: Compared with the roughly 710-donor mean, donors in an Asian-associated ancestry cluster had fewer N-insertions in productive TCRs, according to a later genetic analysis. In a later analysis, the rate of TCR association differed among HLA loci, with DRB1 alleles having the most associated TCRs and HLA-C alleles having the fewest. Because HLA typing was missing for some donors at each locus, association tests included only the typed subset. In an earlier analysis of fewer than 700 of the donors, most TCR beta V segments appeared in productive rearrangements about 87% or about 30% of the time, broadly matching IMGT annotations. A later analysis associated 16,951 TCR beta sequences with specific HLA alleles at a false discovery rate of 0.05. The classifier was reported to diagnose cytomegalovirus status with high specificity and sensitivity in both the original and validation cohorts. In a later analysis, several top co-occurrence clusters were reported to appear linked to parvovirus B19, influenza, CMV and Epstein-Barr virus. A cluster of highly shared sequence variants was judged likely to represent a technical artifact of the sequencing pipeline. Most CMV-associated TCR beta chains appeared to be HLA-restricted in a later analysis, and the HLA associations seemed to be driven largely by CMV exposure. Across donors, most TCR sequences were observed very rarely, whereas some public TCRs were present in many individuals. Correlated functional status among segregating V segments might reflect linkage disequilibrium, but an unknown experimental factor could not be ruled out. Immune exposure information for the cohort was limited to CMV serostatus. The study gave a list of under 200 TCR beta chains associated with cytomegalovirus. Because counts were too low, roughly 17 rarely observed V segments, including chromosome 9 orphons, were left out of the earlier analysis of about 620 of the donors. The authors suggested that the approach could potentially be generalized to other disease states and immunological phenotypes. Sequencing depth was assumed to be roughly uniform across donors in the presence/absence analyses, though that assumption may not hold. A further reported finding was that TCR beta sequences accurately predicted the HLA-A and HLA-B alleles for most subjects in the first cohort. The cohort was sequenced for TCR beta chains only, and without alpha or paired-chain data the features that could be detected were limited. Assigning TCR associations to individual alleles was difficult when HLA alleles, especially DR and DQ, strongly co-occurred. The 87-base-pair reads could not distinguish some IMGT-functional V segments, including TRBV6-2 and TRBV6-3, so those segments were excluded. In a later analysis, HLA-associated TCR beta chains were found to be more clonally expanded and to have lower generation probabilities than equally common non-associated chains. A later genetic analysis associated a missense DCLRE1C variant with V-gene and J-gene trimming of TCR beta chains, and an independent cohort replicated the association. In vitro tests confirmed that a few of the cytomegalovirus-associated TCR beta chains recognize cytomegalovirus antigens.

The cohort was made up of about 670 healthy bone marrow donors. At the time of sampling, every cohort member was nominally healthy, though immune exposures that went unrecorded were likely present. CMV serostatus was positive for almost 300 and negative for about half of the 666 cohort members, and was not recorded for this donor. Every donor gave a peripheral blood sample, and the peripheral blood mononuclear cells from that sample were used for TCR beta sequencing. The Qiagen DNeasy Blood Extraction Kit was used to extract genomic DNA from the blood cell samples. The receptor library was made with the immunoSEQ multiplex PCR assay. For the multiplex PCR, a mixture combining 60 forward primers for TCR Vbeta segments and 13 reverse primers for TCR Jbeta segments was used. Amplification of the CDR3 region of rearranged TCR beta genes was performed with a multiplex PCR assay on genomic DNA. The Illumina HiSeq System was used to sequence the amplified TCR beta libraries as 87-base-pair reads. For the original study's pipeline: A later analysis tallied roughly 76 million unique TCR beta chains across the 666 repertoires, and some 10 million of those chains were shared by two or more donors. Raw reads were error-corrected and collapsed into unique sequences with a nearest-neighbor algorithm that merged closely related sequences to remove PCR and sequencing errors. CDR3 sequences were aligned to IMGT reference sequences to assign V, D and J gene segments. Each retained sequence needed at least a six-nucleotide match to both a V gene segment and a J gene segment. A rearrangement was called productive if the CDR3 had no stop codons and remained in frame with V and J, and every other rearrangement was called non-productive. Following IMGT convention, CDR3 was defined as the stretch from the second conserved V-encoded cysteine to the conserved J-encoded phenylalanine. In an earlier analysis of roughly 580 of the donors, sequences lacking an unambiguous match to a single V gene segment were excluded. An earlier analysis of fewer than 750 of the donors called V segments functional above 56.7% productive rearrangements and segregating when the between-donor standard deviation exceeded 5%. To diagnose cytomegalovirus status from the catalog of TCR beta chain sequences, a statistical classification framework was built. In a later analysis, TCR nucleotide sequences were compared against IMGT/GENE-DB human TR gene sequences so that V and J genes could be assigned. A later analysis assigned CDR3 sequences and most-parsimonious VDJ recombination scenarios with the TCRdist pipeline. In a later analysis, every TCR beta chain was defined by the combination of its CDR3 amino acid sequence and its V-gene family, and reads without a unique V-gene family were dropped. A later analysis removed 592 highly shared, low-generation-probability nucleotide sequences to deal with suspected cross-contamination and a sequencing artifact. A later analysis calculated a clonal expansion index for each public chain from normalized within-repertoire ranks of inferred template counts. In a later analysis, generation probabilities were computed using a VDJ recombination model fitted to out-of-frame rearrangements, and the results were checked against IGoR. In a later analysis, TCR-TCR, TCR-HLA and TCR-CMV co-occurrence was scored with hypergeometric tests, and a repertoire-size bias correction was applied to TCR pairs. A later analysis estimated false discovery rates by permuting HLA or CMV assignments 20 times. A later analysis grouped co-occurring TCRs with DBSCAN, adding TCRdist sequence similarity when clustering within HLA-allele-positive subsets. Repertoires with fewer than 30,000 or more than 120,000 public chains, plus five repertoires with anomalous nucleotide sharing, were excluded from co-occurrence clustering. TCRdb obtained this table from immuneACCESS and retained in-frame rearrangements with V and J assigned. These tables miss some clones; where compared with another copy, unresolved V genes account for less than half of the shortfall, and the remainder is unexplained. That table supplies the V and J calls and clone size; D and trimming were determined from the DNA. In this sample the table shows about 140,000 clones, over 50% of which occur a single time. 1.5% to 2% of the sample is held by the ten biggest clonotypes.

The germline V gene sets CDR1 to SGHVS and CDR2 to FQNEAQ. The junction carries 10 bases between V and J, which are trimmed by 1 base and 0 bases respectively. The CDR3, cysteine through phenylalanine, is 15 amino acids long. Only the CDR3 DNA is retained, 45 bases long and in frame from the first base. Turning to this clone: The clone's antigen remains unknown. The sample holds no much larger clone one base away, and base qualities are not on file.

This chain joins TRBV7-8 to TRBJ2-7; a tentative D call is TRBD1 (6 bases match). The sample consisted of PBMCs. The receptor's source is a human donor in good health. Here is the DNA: TGTGCCAGCAGCTTAGAGGGGACATCCTCCTACGAGCAGTACTTC. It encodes CASSLEGTSSYEQYF.